This T cell receptor beta chain was identified during a study of T cell changes during pregnancy in multiple sclerosis. Relative to its sample, this clone is large (0.1 to 1%). Using immunoSEQ multiplex PCR, the repertoire was profiled, and TCRdb retains in-frame clones only, with some absent. The repertoire holds fewer than 20,000 clones, approximately 90% seen once, with around 8% in the top ten. The CDR3 length is 16 residues. Germline CDR1 MNHNS, CDR2 SASEGT. Trimming took off 1 base at V and 7 bases at J, with 17 bases between the two ends. The rearrangement uses TRBV6-1 and TRBJ1-5, with D perhaps TRBD1 (5 bases). This material consisted of CD8+ T cells from peripheral blood mononuclear cells, taken in the second trimester of pregnancy. This receptor was obtained from a female donor in good health, enrolled as a control in a pregnancy study. The DNA of the CDR3 is TGTGCCAGCAGTGAAGTTTTGGGGGGGACGGGCCAGCCCCAGCATTTT. Translation: CASSEVLGGTGQPQHF.